The 31 T cell receptor beta chains listed next were all sequenced from one sample in a study of blood T cells in healthy people across ages. Sample-barcoded 5' priming and a J-beta primer mix drove a second PCR of 7 to 11 cycles. From the 5' RACE reads, TCRdb called clonotypes with MiXCR, one entry per CDR3 protein. The sample holds some 1.5 million distinct CDR3 sequences, roughly 27% seen once. Source material: blood. The receptor source for this set is a woman in her 30s in good health.

This clonotype appeared a few times. The chain carries TRBV20-1 and TRBJ2-3; no definite D call. The CDR3 covers 16 residues. The V gene's germline CDR1 is DFQATT and CDR2 SNEGSKA (reference sequence). V was pared by 0 bases and J by 0 bases, with 13 bases between. Here the CDR3 reads CSARDLIRSSTDTQYF. In DNA, the CDR3 is TGCAGTGCTAGAGACCTAATTCGTTCAAGCACAGATACGCAGTATTTT.

This clonotype was found a few times. The chain joins TRBV7-2 to TRBJ1-2; no reliable D call. V shed 4 bases and J shed 2 bases, with 8 bases lying between them. The CDR3 length is 13 residues. CDR1 and CDR2 (germline): SGHTA, FQGNSA. Here the CDR3 reads CASSWTRNYGYTF. The CDR3 nucleotides read TGTGCCAGCAGCTGGACTAGAAACTATGGCTACACCTTC.

This clonotype has just a few counts. The J gene is TRBJ1-2, the V gene TRBV27, with 8 nucleotides matching TRBD1. V dropped 6 bases and J dropped 7; count of bases not matched to a gene: 4. The CDR3 sequence is 12 residues long. From germline, CDR1 is MNHEY and CDR2 SMNVEV (reference sequence). The CDR3 sequence: CASRQGASGYTF. In nucleotides, the CDR3 is TGTGCCAGCAGGCAGGGGGCGAGTGGCTACACCTTC.

CDR3 in amino acids: CSASTLAGETDTQYF. As DNA, the CDR3 is TGCAGTGCTAGTACCCTAGCGGGAGAAACAGATACGCAGTATTTT. This chain connects TRBV20-1 to TRBJ2-3; 10 bases fit TRBD2. V was pared by 3 bases and J by 3 bases, with 6 bases of the junction left unmatched. CDR3 size: 15 residues. The V gene's germline CDR1 is DFQATT and CDR2 SNEGSKA (reference sequence).

A word on this clonotype: A single base separates this from a much larger clone, so it may be a read error. This chain links TRBV12-3 or TRBV12-4 with TRBJ1-2, with a possible D match to TRBD1 (6 bases). The CDR3 consists of 15 residues. Trimming removed 5 bases from V and 6 bases from J, with 19 bases in between. DNA for the CDR3: TGTGCCAGCAGTCCCCGGGACAAGGGAACTAATGGCTACACCTTC. Its protein is CASSPRDKGTNGYTF.

As DNA, the CDR3 is TGCGCCAGCAGTTGGCGGGGGGCGGACTACGAGCAGTACTTC. The encoded protein is CASSWRGADYEQYF. The chain combines TRBV5-1 with TRBJ2-7; 8 bases line up with TRBD2. The length of the CDR3 is 14 residues. Germline CDR1 SGHRS, CDR2 YFSETQ. The V gene end was trimmed by 5 bases and the J gene end by 3 bases; junction bases not matched to a gene: 7. Supplemented by reference TRBV5-1 and TRBJ2-7, the full variable domain reads KAGVTQTPRYLIKTRGQQVTLSCSPISGHRSVSWYQQTPGQGLQFLFEYFSETQRNKGNFPGRFSGRQFSNSRSEMNVSTLELGDSALYLCASSWRGADYEQYFGPGTRLTVT.

V is TRBV7-8 and J is TRBJ1-5; D is perhaps TRBD1 (6 bases). The CDR3 contains 16 residues. Germline V CDR1 and CDR2: SGHVS, FQNEAQ. V was pared by 0 bases and J by 5 bases, with 14 bases between. CDR3 in amino acids: CASSLAQDRRHQPQHF. CDR3 nucleotides: TGTGCCAGCAGCTTAGCCCAGGACAGACGACATCAGCCCCAGCATTTT.

V gene TRBV6-5 combines with J gene TRBJ1-2; TRBD1 matches 7 bases. CDR3 length: 14 residues. Germline V gives CDR1 MNHEY, CDR2 SVGAGI. V was clipped by 5 bases and J by 3 bases; unmatched bases: 6. The CDR3 protein is CASSTGAPHYGYTF. The CDR3, as DNA: TGTGCCAGCAGTACAGGGGCGCCCCACTATGGCTACACCTTC.

This clonotype was seen at least ten times. V gene TRBV9 combines with J gene TRBJ2-7; D gene unclear. The CDR3 sequence is 12 residues long. V was trimmed by 0 bases and J by 3 bases, leaving 4 bases between them. CDR1 and CDR2 from the germline V gene are SGDLS and YYNGEE. The CDR3 bases are TGTGCCAGCAGCGTAGAGGGCTACGAGCAGTACTTC. Its protein is CASSVEGYEQYF.

This clonotype was seen more than once but under ten times. The CDR3 nucleotides are TGTGCCAGCAGCCAGGGGAGGGACAGAGGACTTTCACCCCTCCACTTT. Residues: CASSQGRDRGLSPLHF. V is TRBV3-1 and J is TRBJ1-6; TRBD1 aligns across 7 bases. Germline CDR1 reads LGHDT; CDR2 reads YNNKEL (reference sequence). Trimming removed 3 bases from V and 9 bases from J; junction bases left unmatched: 11. The CDR3 runs to 16 residues.

This rearrangement joins TRBV30 to TRBJ2-7, with D perhaps assigned TRBD1 or TRBD2 (5 bases each). Trimming left V 0 bases short and J 2 bases short, with 11 bases between. This CDR3 comprises 14 residues. Germline lookup yields CDR1 GTSNPN and CDR2 SVGIG (reference sequence). CDR3 DNA sequence: TGTGCCTGGAGTGTCGGTGGGACCGCCTACGAGCAGTACTTC. This translates into CAWSVGGTAYEQYF. The full variable domain, with the rest looked up from reference TRBV30 and TRBJ2-7, is SQTIHQWPATLVQPVGSPLSLECTVEGTSNPNLYWYRQAAGRGLQLLFYSVGIGQISSEVPQNLSASRPQDRQFILSSKKLLLSDSGFYLCAWSVGGTAYEQYFGPGTRLTVT.

The J gene is TRBJ2-5, the V gene TRBV5-5; D possibly corresponds to TRBD2 (5 bases). The CDR3 covers 11 residues. CDR1 is SGHKS and CDR2 is YYEKEE in the germline V gene (reference sequence). Between the trimmed V and J ends, which lost 0 bases and 9 bases, there was a span of 6 bases. Here the CDR3 reads CASSLVEAQYF. CDR3 DNA sequence: TGTGCCAGCAGCTTGGTGGAGGCCCAGTACTTC.

This clonotype was counted only a few times. Here the CDR3 DNA reads TGCGCCAGCAGCCGTAGGACGGGAGTCAGCGAGCAGTACTTC. Protein product: CASSRRTGVSEQYF. The chain combines TRBV5-1 with TRBJ2-7; perhaps TRBD2 as D (6 bases). The germline V and J ends were trimmed by 4 bases and 6 bases, with 17 bases remaining between them. Per the germline V gene, CDR1 is SGHRS and CDR2 is YFSETQ. This CDR3 spans 14 amino acids.

The chain joins TRBV24-1 to TRBJ2-5; 8 bases are a match to TRBD1. This CDR3 comprises 14 residues. Trimming took 3 bases from V and 4 from J; bases not matched to a gene: 3. The germline CDR1 and CDR2 sequences are KGHDR and SFDVKD. The CDR3: CATSDTDRVETQYF. As DNA, the CDR3 is TGTGCCACCAGTGATACGGACAGGGTAGAGACCCAGTACTTC.

In the case of this clonotype: A read error may account for a junction end that differs from germline. The V gene is TRBV4-2, the J gene TRBJ2-1; TRBD2 aligns across 7 bases. This CDR3 is built from 15 residues. The germline V gene has CDR1 LGHNA and CDR2 YNFKEQ. This CDR3 is CASSQEGGSYSEQFF. As DNA, the CDR3 is TGTGCCAGCAGCCAAGAGGGGGGGTCCTACAGTGAGCAGTTCTTC.

This clonotype was observed a few times. The gene calls are TRBV4-1 and TRBJ1-6, with no clear D. Germline V gene sequence: CDR1 MGHRA, CDR2 YSYEKL. This CDR3 region has 16 residues. Trimming took 0 bases from V and 15 from J, leaving 21 bases between them. The CDR3 nucleotides are TGCGCCAGCAGCCAAGATCCGGTAGGTCCAGCAAGGCTCCTCCACTTT. Protein sequence: CASSQDPVGPARLLHF.

The table lists this clonotype with a few counts. V usage is TRBV20-1 and J usage is TRBJ2-1; 11 bases are shared with TRBD2. The CDR3 is made up of 14 amino acids. CDR1 is DFQATT, CDR2 SNEGSKA, per germline (reference sequence). The V gene end was trimmed by 5 bases and the J gene end by 5 bases; junction bases not matched to a gene: 5. The CDR3, as DNA: TGCAGTGCTCGGACTAGCGGGCGAGACAATGAGCAGTTCTTC. Amino acid sequence: CSARTSGRDNEQFF.

J is TRBJ2-1 and V is TRBV2; D is ambiguous. The CDR3 is 12 amino acids. With 1 base removed from V and 12 bases from J, the gap between germline ends came to 10 bases. Germline loops: CDR1 SNHLY, CDR2 FYNNEI. The CDR3 loop reads CASSEVPPGQFF. DNA of the CDR3: TGTGCCAGCAGTGAAGTTCCACCGGGGCAGTTCTTC.

The rearrangement links TRBV5-1 to TRBJ2-3; 7 bases agree with TRBD2. The germline V gene has CDR1 SGHRS and CDR2 YFSETQ. The CDR3 spans 15 residues. The J segment lost 1 base and the V segment lost 7 bases, leaving 9 bases of the junction unmatched. The CDR3 sequence is CASEESAGGTDTQYF. CDR3 nucleotide sequence: TGCGCCAGCGAGGAAAGCGCGGGGGGCACAGATACGCAGTATTTT.

CDR3 bases: TGTGCCAGCAGCCTGACTTTTGCTGAGACCCAGTACTTC. Translation gives CASSLTFAETQYF. The V gene is TRBV12-3 or TRBV12-4, the J gene TRBJ2-5; D is undetermined. The V and J ends lost 6 bases and 5 bases respectively, with 13 bases between them. The CDR3 is 13 residues long.

This clonotype came up a few times. The chain couples TRBV7-2 to TRBJ1-2; D possibly corresponds to TRBD1 (5 bases). The germline CDR1 and CDR2 sequences are SGHTA and FQGNSA. The CDR3 consists of 18 residues. V was shortened by 5 bases and J by 0 bases, with 22 bases between the two germline ends. The DNA for the CDR3 is TGTGCCAGCAGCCCCAGCGCGCCGGGGACGACAGCTAACTATGGCTACACCTTC. Translated, it gives CASSPSAPGTTANYGYTF. The full variable domain, rest sourced from reference TRBV7-2 and TRBJ1-2, is GAGVSQSPSNKVTEKGKDVELRCDPISGHTALYWYRQSLGQGLEFLIYFQGNSAPDKSGLPSDRFSAERTGGSVSTLTIQRTQQEDSAVYLCASSPSAPGTTANYGYTFGSGTRLTVV.

This chain uses TRBV4-3 with TRBJ2-4; TRBD2 matches 7 bases. J gave up 13 bases and V 3 bases, and 15 bases lay outside the gene matches. CDR1 LGHNA and CDR2 YSLEER come from the germline V gene. The CDR3 spans 15 residues. The CDR3 region has the DNA TGCGCCAGCAGCCACCTAGCCGGGACTACCAATGAGCAGTACTTC. Translation: CASSHLAGTTNEQYF.

On this clonotype itself: The junction departs from germline at one end; a sequencing error may be responsible. The chain recombines TRBV9 with TRBJ2-3; TRBD1 might be the D (6 bases). The CDR3 loop spans 14 amino acids. CDR1 is SGDLS, CDR2 YYNGEE, per germline. CDR3 residues: CTSSAPTGWDTQYF. The CDR3 DNA reads TGTACCAGCAGCGCCCCCACAGGGTGGGATACGCAGTATTTT.

This clonotype was observed a few times. V usage is TRBV20-1 and J usage is TRBJ2-5; D perhaps matches TRBD1 (5 bases). Germline assignment: CDR1 DFQATT and CDR2 SNEGSKA (reference sequence). This CDR3 is 15 amino acids long. V was trimmed by 6 bases and J by 5 bases, leaving 22 bases between them. In DNA, the CDR3 is TGCAGTGCCGCCCTAGGGGCAGTTTCCTTGGAGACCCAGTACTTC. Translating gives CSAALGAVSLETQYF.

The J gene is TRBJ1-2, the V gene TRBV7-8; the D gene is possibly TRBD1 (5 bases). This CDR3 spans 15 amino acids. Looked up from germline, CDR1 is SGHVS and CDR2 is FQNEAQ. V was cut by 8 bases and J by 7 bases, with 23 bases left in between. CDR3 nucleotides: TGTGCCAGCGGGGGACTTCCACGGCAGGCGGGTGGCTACACCTTC. Translation gives CASGGLPRQAGGYTF. Together with reference TRBV7-8 and TRBJ1-2, the CDR3 gives the full variable domain: GAGVSQSPRYKVAKRGQDVALRCDPISGHVSLFWYQQALGQGPEFLTYFQNEAQLDKSGLPSDRFFAERPEGSVSTLKIQRTQQEDSAVYLCASGGLPRQAGGYTFGSGTRLTVV.

This clonotype has at least ten counts. This chain joins TRBV13 and TRBJ2-7, with 13 bases fitting TRBD2. With 5 bases clipped from V and 3 bases from J, the junction kept 7 bases outside the gene matches. The germline V gene has CDR1 PRHDT and CDR2 FYEKMQ (reference sequence). This CDR3 region has 16 residues. CDR3 protein: CASSRLAGGFLYEQYF. The CDR3 nucleotides are TGTGCCAGCAGCAGACTAGCGGGAGGATTTCTCTACGAGCAGTACTTC.

V is TRBV28 and J is TRBJ1-1; maybe TRBD1 (5 bases). Trimming pared 5 bases from V and 10 bases from J, leaving 20 bases between. Germline CDR1 is MDHEN and CDR2 is SYDVKM. The CDR3 extends over 14 amino acids. The CDR3 bases are TGTGCCAGCAGTCTCCAAGGGGCCCAGCTGACAGCTTTCTTT. Translation gives CASSLQGAQLTAFF. Based on the CDR3 plus reference TRBV28 and TRBJ1-1, the full variable domain is DVKVTQSSRYLVKRTGEKVFLECVQDMDHENMFWYRQDPGLGLRLIYFSYDVKMKEKGDIPEGYSVSREKKERFSLILESASTNQTSMYLCASSLQGAQLTAFFGQGTRLTVV.

The chain recombines TRBV6-6 with TRBJ2-7, with a tentative D call TRBD1 (6 bases). The germline CDR1 and CDR2 sequences are MNHNY and SVGAGI (reference sequence). V lost 6 bases and J lost 6, with 21 bases in between. The CDR3 is 15 residues long. CDR3 sequence: CASSPGDSQIPEQYF. CDR3 nucleotide sequence: TGTGCCAGCAGCCCAGGGGATAGTCAGATTCCCGAGCAGTACTTC.

V usage is TRBV12-3 or TRBV12-4 and J usage is TRBJ2-7, with 8 bases that match TRBD2. The CDR3 contains 13 residues. The junction had 8 bases not matched to a gene; V was cut back by 8 bases and J by 5 bases. CDR3 loop: CASGGGRRNEQYF. As DNA, the CDR3 is TGTGCCAGCGGTGGCGGGAGGCGAAACGAGCAGTACTTC.

This clonotype has a count of ten or more. The V call is TRBV27, the J call TRBJ2-1; 9 positions match TRBD2. Unmatched junction bases numbered 10, after V lost 3 bases and J lost 10 bases. The germline CDR1 and CDR2 sequences are MNHEY and SMNVEV (reference sequence). The CDR3 is made up of 15 amino acids. The CDR3 nucleotides read TGTGCCAGCAGTTTGCTAGCGGGGAGTTATCCCGAGCAGTTCTTC. Amino acid sequence: CASSLLAGSYPEQFF.

V and J are TRBV7-9 and TRBJ1-1; D is unresolved. Deletions cut 7 bases from V and 8 bases from J, with 14 bases between. The CDR3 has 12 amino acids. The germline V gene has CDR1 SEHNR and CDR2 FQNEAQ (reference sequence). CDR3 DNA: TGTGCCAGCAAACGGGCGGCGTTAGAAGCTTTCTTT. Translating gives CASKRAALEAFF. Full variable domain (rest looked up from reference TRBV7-9 and TRBJ1-1): DTGVSQNPRHKITKRGQNVTFRCDPISEHNRLYWYRQTLGQGPEFLTYFQNEAQLEKSRLLSDRFSAERPKGSFSTLEIQRTEQGDSAMYLCASKRAALEAFFGQGTRLTVV.